The rows below give T cell receptor beta chains drawn from one sample of a study of shared clonotypes between healthy human individuals. Assay used: immunoSEQ multiplex PCR; TCRdb lists only in-frame clones, some missing. The data hold 550,000 to 800,000 clones, with about 92% observed a single time. Sequencing used memory CD8+ T cells from PBMCs. Source of these receptors: a man between 18 and 35 years old in good health. Some clones in this sample may be carry-over from other donors' samples. Both conserved end residues are part of each CDR3. A D gene is named only where the DNA matches it firmly. Rows may omit the clone size; those that give it use once, few, many or a size class.

size: once; V: TRBV9; D: TRBD2; J: TRBJ2-4; CDR3: CASAGGLAGDLAKNIQYF; DNA: TGTGCCAGCGCCGGCGGACTAGCGGGAGATCTGGCCAAAAACATTCAGTACTTC
size: once; V: TRBV19; D: TRBD1; J: TRBJ2-4; CDR3: CASSIVPGGLNIQYF; DNA: TGTGCCAGTAGTATAGTTCCAGGGGGCTTGAACATTCAGTACTTC
size: -; V: TRBV10-3; D: TRBD1; J: TRBJ2-7; CDR3: CAISDRVSGTGTYEQYF; DNA: TGTGCCATCAGTGATAGAGTTTCCGGGACAGGTACCTACGAGCAGTACTTC
size: -; V: TRBV6-5; D: -; J: TRBJ2-7; CDR3: CASSDGYEQYF; DNA: TGTGCCAGCAGTGATGGGTACGAGCAGTACTTC
size: -; V: TRBV4-1; D: TRBD2; J: TRBJ2-7; CDR3: CASSQAAGVTQGEQYF; DNA: TGCGCCAGCAGCCAAGCCGCGGGGGTCACCCAGGGCGAGCAGTACTTC
size: once; V: TRBV28; D: -; J: TRBJ1-5; CDR3: CASSLGLNNQPQHF; DNA: TGTGCCAGCAGTTTAGGATTGAATAATCAGCCCCAGCATTTT
size: -; V: TRBV2; D: TRBD1; J: TRBJ2-5; CDR3: CATLRGQQETQYF; DNA: TGTGCCACCCTGAGGGGACAGCAAGAGACCCAGTACTTC
size: -; V: TRBV27; D: TRBD2; J: TRBJ2-1; CDR3: CASSLVGTSSYNEQFF; DNA: TGTGCCAGCAGTTTAGTTGGGACTAGCAGCTACAATGAGCAGTTCTTC
size: -; V: TRBV6-6; D: TRBD1; J: TRBJ1-4; CDR3: CASTTGGNEKLFF; DNA: TGTGCCAGCACGACAGGGGGGAATGAAAAACTGTTTTTT
size: -; V: TRBV30; D: TRBD1; J: TRBJ2-4; CDR3: CAWGPTGGGARNIQYF; DNA: TGTGCCTGGGGACCGACAGGGGGCGGGGCCCGGAACATTCAGTACTTC
size: -; V: TRBV4-1; D: TRBD2; J: TRBJ2-2; CDR3: CASSQDPGGLGAGELFF; DNA: TGCGCCAGCAGCCAAGATCCGGGAGGCCTCGGGGCCGGGGAGCTGTTTTTT
size: -; V: TRBV28; D: -; J: TRBJ2-1; CDR3: CASSLRTENEQFF; DNA: TGTGCCAGCAGCCTCCGGACTGAAAATGAGCAGTTCTTC
size: once; V: TRBV27; D: -; J: TRBJ2-2; CDR3: CATQVWSSTGELFF; DNA: TGTGCCACCCAAGTTTGGAGTTCGACCGGGGAGCTGTTTTTT
size: few; V: TRBV6-1; D: -; J: TRBJ2-3; CDR3: CASSDSATRDTQYF; DNA: TGTGCCAGCAGTGATTCGGCCACAAGGGATACGCAGTATTTT
size: -; V: TRBV9; D: -; J: TRBJ2-5; CDR3: CASSVGPPGPPGNQETQYF; DNA: TGTGCCAGCAGCGTAGGACCCCCTGGCCCCCCAGGTAACCAAGAGACCCAGTACTTC
size: -; V: TRBV6-1; D: -; J: TRBJ1-5; CDR3: CASSEWYSTSNQPQHF; DNA: TGTGCCAGCAGTGAATGGTACAGTACCTCCAATCAGCCCCAGCATTTT
size: -; V: TRBV6-6; D: TRBD1; J: TRBJ2-7; CDR3: CASSYPRDSATYEQYF; DNA: TGTGCCAGCAGTTACCCCCGGGACAGTGCTACCTACGAGCAGTACTTC
size: once; V: TRBV28; D: -; J: TRBJ1-1; CDR3: CASQARPWNTEAFF; DNA: TGTGCCAGCCAGGCCCGGCCCTGGAACACTGAAGCTTTCTTT
size: -; V: TRBV6-5; D: -; J: TRBJ2-5; CDR3: CASSSPGDQETQYF; DNA: TGTGCCAGCAGTTCACCAGGGGACCAAGAGACCCAGTACTTC
size: -; V: TRBV27; D: TRBD2; J: TRBJ2-1; CDR3: CASTSGTLNEQFF; DNA: TGTGCCAGCACTAGCGGGACCCTCAATGAGCAGTTCTTC
size: -; V: TRBV27; D: -; J: TRBJ2-7; CDR3: CASSFAGASYEQYF; DNA: TGTGCCAGCAGTTTTGCAGGGGCCTCCTACGAGCAGTACTTC
size: -; V: TRBV7-3; D: TRBD2; J: TRBJ2-1; CDR3: CASSLGASGTSDEQFF; DNA: TGTGCCAGCAGCTTAGGGGCTAGCGGGACGAGCGATGAGCAGTTCTTC
size: -; V: TRBV27; D: -; J: TRBJ2-7; CDR3: CASSPRENKAYEQYF; DNA: TGTGCCAGCAGTCCCCGGGAGAACAAGGCCTACGAGCAGTACTTC
size: -; V: TRBV19; D: TRBD2; J: TRBJ2-2; CDR3: CASQRGLDAGELFF; DNA: TGTGCCAGCCAACGGGGACTAGATGCCGGGGAGCTGTTTTTT
size: -; V: TRBV30; D: TRBD2; J: TRBJ2-1; CDR3: CAWRLRGGWINEQFF; DNA: TGTGCCTGGAGACTCCGGGGGGGTTGGATCAATGAGCAGTTCTTC
size: few; V: TRBV11-2; D: TRBD1; J: TRBJ1-2; CDR3: CASSPGQFYGYTF; DNA: TGTGCCAGCAGCCCGGGACAGTTCTATGGCTACACCTTC
size: -; V: TRBV6-5; D: -; J: TRBJ2-3; CDR3: CASSLREDITDTQYF; DNA: TGTGCCAGCAGTTTACGGGAAGATATTACAGATACGCAGTATTTT
size: -; V: TRBV4-1; D: -; J: TRBJ2-7; CDR3: CASSQDSIESASYEQYF; DNA: TGCGCCAGCAGCCAAGACTCAATCGAATCGGCCTCCTACGAGCAGTACTTC
size: -; V: TRBV6-1; D: -; J: TRBJ2-7; CDR3: CASSEWWYEQYF; DNA: TGTGCCAGCAGTGAATGGTGGTACGAGCAGTACTTC
size: -; V: TRBV29-1; D: -; J: TRBJ2-1; CDR3: CSVEGTGYNEQFF; DNA: TGCAGCGTTGAAGGGACTGGCTACAATGAGCAGTTCTTC
size: -; V: TRBV4-1; D: TRBD1; J: TRBJ1-1; CDR3: CASSQDTQTGSFGGGAFF; DNA: TGCGCCAGCAGCCAAGATACACAGACAGGGTCTTTTGGCGGAGGGGCTTTCTTT
size: -; V: TRBV7-3; D: TRBD2; J: TRBJ2-1; CDR3: CASSLLQASGSPYNEQFF; DNA: TGTGCCAGCAGCTTACTCCAGGCTAGCGGGAGTCCCTACAATGAGCAGTTCTTC
size: -; V: TRBV4-3; D: -; J: TRBJ2-7; CDR3: CASSQGWRGEQYF; DNA: TGCGCCAGCAGCCAAGGTTGGCGGGGCGAGCAGTACTTC
size: -; V: TRBV4-3; D: -; J: TRBJ2-1; CDR3: CASSLWAGYNEQFF; DNA: TGCGCCAGCAGCCTTTGGGCGGGTTACAATGAGCAGTTCTTC
size: -; V: TRBV6-1; D: -; J: TRBJ2-7; CDR3: CASSARLAEEQYFGW; DNA: -
size: once; V: TRBV7-9; D: TRBD2; J: TRBJ2-1; CDR3: CASSLVRFGTKNEQFF; DNA: TGTGCCAGCAGCTTAGTGAGATTTGGGACTAAAAATGAGCAGTTCTTC
size: few; V: TRBV11-1; D: -; J: TRBJ1-1; CDR3: CASSLGQHEAFF; DNA: TGTGCCAGCAGCCTCGGACAGCATGAAGCTTTCTTT
size: -; V: TRBV19; D: -; J: TRBJ2-7; CDR3: CATSDIYEQYF; DNA: TGTGCCACCTCGGACATCTACGAGCAGTACTTC
size: -; V: TRBV9; D: -; J: TRBJ2-3; CDR3: CASNGGILTDTQYF; DNA: TGTGCCAGCAACGGCGGGATATTGACAGATACGCAGTATTTT
size: -; V: TRBV28; D: -; J: TRBJ2-3; CDR3: CASSTRDTPGDSDTQYF; DNA: TGTGCCAGCAGTACCCGAGACACGCCGGGAGATTCAGATACGCAGTATTTT
size: -; V: TRBV28; D: -; J: TRBJ1-4; CDR3: CASTPARGGSEKLFF; DNA: TGTGCCAGCACCCCGGCAAGGGGGGGAAGTGAAAAACTGTTTTTT
size: -; V: TRBV9; D: -; J: TRBJ2-3; CDR3: CASSVERERNTQYF; DNA: TGTGCCAGCAGCGTAGAAAGGGAGAGGAATACGCAGTATTTT
size: -; V: TRBV5-4; D: -; J: TRBJ2-1; CDR3: CASNRLGRWGNEQFF; DNA: TGTGCCAGCAATCGTTTGGGCCGGTGGGGAAATGAGCAGTTCTTC
size: -; V: TRBV7-8; D: -; J: TRBJ1-5; CDR3: CASTSEEGNQPQHF; DNA: TGTGCCAGCACCTCGGAGGAAGGCAATCAGCCCCAGCATTTT
size: few; V: TRBV10-3; D: -; J: TRBJ1-1; CDR3: CAISELQGRNTEAFF; DNA: TGTGCCATCAGTGAGCTACAGGGAAGGAACACTGAAGCTTTCTTT
size: -; V: TRBV5-1; D: TRBD1; J: TRBJ1-2; CDR3: CASSLQGSYGYTF; DNA: TGCGCCAGCAGCTTACAGGGGTCCTATGGCTACACCTTC
size: -; V: TRBV4-3; D: TRBD1; J: TRBJ2-2; CDR3: CASSQSEWTGEGTGELFF; DNA: TGCGCCAGCAGCCAAAGCGAATGGACAGGGGAGGGCACCGGGGAGCTGTTTTTT
size: once; V: TRBV9; D: TRBD1; J: TRBJ2-2; CDR3: CASSANRGPNTGELFF; DNA: TGTGCCAGCAGCGCCAACAGGGGGCCGAACACCGGGGAGCTGTTTTTT
size: -; V: TRBV5-6; D: -; J: TRBJ2-7; CDR3: CASSQSPFEQYF; DNA: TGTGCCAGCAGCCAATCTCCGTTCGAGCAGTACTTC
size: -; V: TRBV7-9; D: -; J: TRBJ1-1; CDR3: CASSLQGRDTEAFF; DNA: TGTGCCAGCAGCCTACAGGGTCGGGACACTGAAGCTTTCTTT
size: few; V: TRBV9; D: TRBD2; J: TRBJ2-2; CDR3: CASSDRTSGRNTGELFF; DNA: TGTGCCAGCAGCGACCGGACTAGCGGGAGGAACACCGGGGAGCTGTTTTTT
size: -; V: TRBV19; D: TRBD1; J: TRBJ2-1; CDR3: CASSTDRGQNNEQFF; DNA: TGTGCCAGTAGTACGGACAGGGGACAGAACAATGAGCAGTTCTTC
size: -; V: TRBV4-2; D: -; J: TRBJ1-1; CDR3: CASSQAALTEAFF; DNA: TGTGCCAGCAGCCAAGCGGCACTTACTGAAGCTTTCTTT
size: -; V: TRBV7-9; D: -; J: TRBJ1-3; CDR3: CASSGRESGNTIYF; DNA: TGTGCCAGCAGCGGCAGGGAGTCTGGAAACACCATATATTTT
size: -; V: TRBV6-6; D: TRBD1; J: TRBJ2-1; CDR3: CASSYVRGPERRFF; DNA: TGTGCCAGCAGTTACGTAAGGGGGCCGGAGAGGAGGTTCTTC